These 24 T cell receptor beta chains share one sample of origin, sequenced in a study of molecular identifiers for immune sequencing clone quantification. TCRdb reprocessed the PCR reads via MiXCR and lists one record per CDR3 protein. Seen here are more than 550,000 distinct CDR3 sequences, roughly 27% observed once, and the top ten hold 0.75% to 0.8%. Sequencing was performed on naive CD8+ T cells from blood, with Jurkat cell RNA spiked in. As for subset: FACS-sorted CD8+CD4-CCR7+CD45RA+ naive T cells. The receptors here all came from a human donor in good health. Some libraries in this study had Jurkat cell RNA spiked in.

The V and J genes are TRBV28 and TRBJ1-1, with a weak D call TRBD1 (6 bases). This CDR3 has 15 residues. V was shortened by 3 bases and J by 4 bases, with 15 bases between the two germline ends. Germline-derived CDR1 and CDR2 are MDHEN and SYDVKM. The CDR3 region has the DNA TGTGCCAGCAGTTTCCCGGAGGGGGTAGTCACTGAAGCTTTCTTT. Its protein is CASSFPEGVVTEAFF.

This clonotype was recorded many times. V is TRBV28 and J is TRBJ2-7, with 9 bases matching TRBD2. The germline gives CDR1 MDHEN, CDR2 SYDVKM. With V trimmed by 4 bases and J by 4 bases, 17 bases remained unmatched. The CDR3 is 18 residues long. The CDR3 sequence is CASSSSILAGGPSYEQYF. The DNA for the CDR3 is TGTGCCAGCAGTTCGTCGATCCTCGCGGGAGGGCCTAGTTACGAGCAGTACTTC. The variable domain in full, with the rest retrieved from reference TRBV28 and TRBJ2-7, is DVKVTQSSRYLVKRTGEKVFLECVQDMDHENMFWYRQDPGLGLRLIYFSYDVKMKEKGDIPEGYSVSREKKERFSLILESASTNQTSMYLCASSSSILAGGPSYEQYFGPGTRLTVT.

This clonotype showed up many times. Here the CDR3 DNA reads TGTGCCAGCAGTTACGTTGCAGGGTACAATCAGCCCCAGCATTTT. Its protein is CASSYVAGYNQPQHF. The V gene is TRBV6-2 or TRBV6-3, the J gene TRBJ1-5, with D perhaps matching TRBD1 (5 bases). The CDR3 is 15 residues long. Trimming took off 2 bases at V and 3 bases at J, with 11 bases between the two ends. Germline assignment: CDR1 MNHEY and CDR2 SVGEGT.

The chain uses TRBV4-3 and TRBJ2-1; weak D call: TRBD1 (5 bases). The CDR3 contains 15 residues. CDR1 and CDR2 (germline): LGHNA, YSLEER. V dropped 0 bases and J dropped 2 bases, with 8 bases sitting between them. In DNA form, the CDR3 reads TGCGCCAGCAGCCAAGATATAGGGGCCTACAATGAGCAGTTCTTC. Its translation is CASSQDIGAYNEQFF.

A few counts support this clonotype. Relative to the germline gene, one junction end is altered; a read error may explain this. J is TRBJ1-5 and V is TRBV19; the D is unclear. The length of the CDR3 is 12 residues. The V gene's germline CDR1 is LNHDA and CDR2 SQIVND (reference sequence). The DNA of the CDR3 is TGTGCCAGTAGTATCTCGTGGTCGCCCAAGCATTTT. Its protein product is CASSISWSPKHF.

This clonotype was counted once. This chain connects TRBV20-1 to TRBJ1-1; D remains ambiguous. Per the germline V gene, CDR1 is DFQATT and CDR2 is SNEGSKA (reference sequence). This CDR3 contains 13 residues. The ends were cut back, 0 bases at V and 3 bases at J, with 8 bases in the middle. CDR3 coding DNA: TGCAGTGCTAGAGAGGGATTGGACACTGAAGCTTTCTTT. Translating it yields CSAREGLDTEAFF.

This clonotype was counted a few times. One junction end does not reproduce the germline sequence, and a read error may be involved. J is TRBJ2-7 and V is TRBV4-1; 9 nucleotides align to TRBD2. This CDR3 region has 15 residues. The V gene's germline CDR1 is MGHRA and CDR2 YSYEKL. CDR3 protein: CASSISGGSSYEHYF. CDR3 sequence (DNA): TGCGCCAGCAGCATCAGCGGGGGGTCGTCCTACGAGCACTACTTC.

The chain uses TRBV6-5 and TRBJ2-5; D is undetermined. V dropped 0 bases and J dropped 1 base, with 9 bases sitting between them. Germline assignment: CDR1 MNHEY and CDR2 SVGAGI. The CDR3 spans 15 residues. CDR3 sequence reads: CASSYSMGLQETQYF. The CDR3 bases are TGTGCCAGCAGTTACTCGATGGGCCTCCAAGAGACCCAGTACTTC.

In this sample, this clonotype turned up many times. This sequence joins TRBV9 and TRBJ2-6, with TRBD1 matching over 7 bases. CDR3 length: 20 residues. Trimming removed 3 bases from V and 0 bases from J; junction bases left unmatched: 15. From germline, CDR1 is SGDLS and CDR2 YYNGEE. The DNA of the CDR3 is TGTGCCAGCAGCGCCAGCCCCCGGGACAGTGATCCCTCTGGGGCCAACGTCCTGACTTTC. It codes for CASSASPRDSDPSGANVLTF.

The sample holds a few counts of this clonotype. The rearrangement joins TRBV12-3 or TRBV12-4 to TRBJ1-2; TRBD1 agrees at 8 bases. V trimming: 4 bases; J trimming: 4 bases; junction bases outside the gene matches: 5. CDR3 length equals 14 residues. This CDR3 reads CASSSGQGVYGYTF. CDR3 in DNA: TGTGCCAGCAGTTCAGGACAGGGAGTCTATGGCTACACCTTC.

This clonotype was counted only a few times. The genes are TRBV12-3 or TRBV12-4 and TRBJ2-1; 12 bases are shared with TRBD2. The CDR3 has 15 residues. V lost 6 bases, J lost 6 bases, and 6 bases stayed unmatched. The CDR3 region has the DNA TGTGCCAGCAGCCTCTGGGGACTAGCGGGCAATGAGCAGTTCTTC. Its translation is CASSLWGLAGNEQFF.

This clonotype was recorded at least ten times. The rearrangement links TRBV30 to TRBJ1-1; 8 bases fit TRBD1. Germline CDR1 GTSNPN, CDR2 SVGIG (reference sequence). The CDR3 contains 16 residues. After removal of 5 bases from V and 4 bases from J, the junction contained 15 bases not matched to a gene. CDR3 sequence: CAWHKMAGGRITEAFF. In DNA, the CDR3 is TGTGCCTGGCATAAAATGGCAGGGGGCCGGATCACTGAAGCTTTCTTT.

The J gene is TRBJ2-1, the V gene TRBV19, with TRBD2 identical over 12 bases. The CDR3 is 16 amino acids. J gave up 9 bases and V 3 bases, and 9 bases lay outside the gene matches. CDR1 is LNHDA and CDR2 is SQIVND in the germline V gene (reference sequence). CDR3 sequence (DNA): TGTGCCAGTAGTATCGCTCTAGCGGGAGGGCCGAGTGAGCAGTTCTTC. It translates to CASSIALAGGPSEQFF.

Many counts were recorded for this clonotype. V and J are TRBV7-9 and TRBJ1-5; D is unresolved. CDR1 is SEHNR and CDR2 is FQNEAQ in the germline V gene (reference sequence). The CDR3 is 17 amino acids. The V end lost 4 bases, the J end lost 2 bases, and 18 bases lay between the germline ends. The CDR3 region is CASSSDVPSPGNQPQHF. CDR3 coding DNA: TGTGCCAGCAGCTCCGACGTCCCTAGCCCGGGCAATCAGCCCCAGCATTTT.

As to this clonotype: The conserved phenylalanine or tryptophan normally closing the CDR3 is absent here, so this likely arose from a read error. The gene calls are TRBV27 and TRBJ1-5; D is unresolved. Germline V gene lookup returns CDR1 MNHEY and CDR2 SMNVEV (reference sequence). This CDR3 is 15 amino acids long. Trimming cost V 0 bases and J 0 bases, with 6 bases left between them. Written as DNA, the CDR3 is TGTGCCAGCAGTTTATCGGGGAATAGCAATCAGCCCCAGCATTCT. This encodes CASSLSGNSNQPQHS.

This clonotype was counted a few times. The chain couples TRBV28 to TRBJ1-4; a possible D gene is TRBD1 (6 bases). This CDR3 has 15 amino acids. V was trimmed by 5 bases and J by 6 bases, leaving 16 bases between them. Looked up from germline, CDR1 is MDHEN and CDR2 is SYDVKM. CDR3 protein: CASSPTGALYEKLFF. The CDR3 DNA reads as TGTGCCAGCAGTCCCACGGGGGCCTTATATGAAAAACTGTTTTTT. The complete variable domain, with remaining parts taken from reference TRBV28 and TRBJ1-4, reads DVKVTQSSRYLVKRTGEKVFLECVQDMDHENMFWYRQDPGLGLRLIYFSYDVKMKEKGDIPEGYSVSREKKERFSLILESASTNQTSMYLCASSPTGALYEKLFFGSGTQLSVL.

The rearrangement links TRBV20-1 to TRBJ1-1; 9 bases map to TRBD1. The V segment lost 3 bases and the J segment 2 bases; nucleotides outside the gene matches: 4. CDR1 DFQATT and CDR2 SNEGSKA come from the germline V gene (reference sequence). This CDR3 is built from 14 residues. The CDR3 region has the DNA TGCAGTGCTAGTTGGACAGGGGTTAACACTGAAGCTTTCTTT. Encoded protein: CSASWTGVNTEAFF.

V is TRBV4-3 and J is TRBJ2-5; 8 bases are shared with TRBD2. V lost 5 bases to trimming and J lost 5 bases; unmatched junction nucleotides: 10. This CDR3 comprises 15 residues. Germline-derived CDR1 and CDR2 are LGHNA and YSLEER. As DNA, the CDR3 is TGCGCCAGCAGCGAAACGGGAGGGCCCTCGGAGACCCAGTACTTC. Its translation: CASSETGGPSETQYF.

This clonotype has a handful of counts. The chain is built from TRBV14 and TRBJ2-7; perhaps TRBD1 as D (6 bases). CDR1 is SGHDN, CDR2 FVKESK, per germline. V lost 3 bases, J lost 2 bases, and 11 bases lay in between. This CDR3 comprises 14 residues. In DNA form, the CDR3 reads TGTGCCAGCAGCCACTGGGGACAACCCTACGAGCAGTACTTC. It specifies CASSHWGQPYEQYF.

This clonotype was seen more than once but under ten times. The V call is TRBV12-3 or TRBV12-4, the J call TRBJ2-1, with D tentatively TRBD1 or TRBD2 (5 bases each). The CDR3 is made up of 18 amino acids. The V gene lost 8 bases and the J gene lost 1 base, with 24 bases spanning the gap. The CDR3 reads CASGREMLDSRSYNEQFF. DNA for the CDR3: TGTGCCAGCGGCAGGGAGATGCTAGACTCTAGGTCCTACAATGAGCAGTTCTTC.

A word on this clonotype: A much larger clone sits a single nucleotide away, making a read error possible. The chain joins TRBV7-8 to TRBJ1-4; maybe TRBD1 (6 bases). Germline V gene sequence: CDR1 SGHVS, CDR2 FQNEAQ. The CDR3 loop spans 17 amino acids. The CDR3 protein is CAGSLSRGYNRNEKLFF. The CDR3 DNA sequence: TGTGCCGGCAGCTTGTCCAGGGGCTATAATCGAAATGAAAAACTGTTTTTT.

Of note for this clonotype: At one end, the junction sequence differs from germline, possibly due to a read error. This chain connects TRBV4-3 to TRBJ2-2, with 12 bases identical to TRBD1. The CDR3 is 17 amino acids. Germline CDR1 reads LGHNA; CDR2 reads YSLEER. CDR3 sequence (DNA): TGCGCCAGCAGCCAGGCGGGACAGGGGGCTTTGACCGGGGAGCCGTTTTTT. As protein: CASSQAGQGALTGEPFF.

This clonotype appeared a few times. The CDR3 coding sequence is TGTGCCACCAGCGAGGACAGCTCTAGCACAGATACGCAGTATTTT. Encoded protein: CATSEDSSSTDTQYF. The chain employs TRBV24-1 and TRBJ2-3; D is perhaps TRBD1 (6 bases). The length of the CDR3 is 15 residues. V was trimmed by 7 bases and J by 0 bases, leaving 13 bases between them. The germline gives CDR1 KGHDR, CDR2 SFDVKD.

As to this clonotype: Mismatch with germline at one junction end may stem from a read error. The chain links TRBV7-9 to TRBJ2-2; perhaps TRBD2 as D (5 bases). Germline V lookup: CDR1 SEHNR, CDR2 FQNEAQ (reference sequence). This CDR3 is 14 amino acids long. The CDR3 is CASSLPANTGELCF. In DNA form, the CDR3 reads TGTGCCAGCAGCTTACCCGCAAACACCGGGGAGCTGTGTTTT.